A single sample is the source of the 12 T cell receptor beta chains below, sequenced in a study of long-term antiretroviral therapy in people with HIV. The libraries were made with immunoSEQ v3.0 at survey level. Clones were read by immunoSEQ multiplex PCR, and TCRdb kept only the in-frame ones, dropping some. The data hold about 7,400 clones, with almost 85% observed a single time. This sample comprised unsorted PBMCs, obtained 0.1 years after starting antiretroviral therapy. The receptors shown here come from a man aged 40-50 years with HIV.

This chain joins TRBV5-1 and TRBJ2-5; D gene unclear. The CDR3 loop spans 13 amino acids. The germline V and J ends were trimmed by 0 bases and 1 base, with 4 bases remaining between them. In germline, CDR1 is SGHRS, CDR2 YFSETQ. The CDR3 coding sequence is TGCGCCAGCAGCTTGGGGGGCCAAGAGACCCAGTACTTC. Protein product: CASSLGGQETQYF.

V and J are TRBV7-9 and TRBJ2-1, with 10 bases matching TRBD1. Looked up from germline, CDR1 is SEHNR and CDR2 is FQNEAQ (reference sequence). The CDR3 totals 15 residues. V dropped 5 bases and J dropped 5; count of bases not matched to a gene: 6. CDR3 protein: CASSPEGTGDNEQFF. The CDR3 DNA follows: TGTGCCAGCAGCCCCGAAGGGACAGGGGACAATGAGCAGTTCTTC.

This sequence joins TRBV5-4 and TRBJ2-7, with 7 bases fitting TRBD2. Per the germline V gene, CDR1 is SGHNT and CDR2 is YYREEE (reference sequence). The CDR3 loop spans 13 amino acids. V shed 2 bases and J 3 bases; nucleotides not matched to a gene: 2. The chain's CDR3 is CASSFGTNYEQYF. CDR3 DNA sequence: TGTGCCAGCAGCTTCGGGACTAACTACGAGCAGTACTTC.

The CDR3 is CASTRGTGWVAFF. In DNA form, the CDR3 reads TGTGCCAGCACCAGGGGGACAGGGTGGGTCGCTTTCTTT. The V call is TRBV6-5, the J call TRBJ1-1; 9 nucleotides agree with TRBD1. Germline-derived CDR1 and CDR2 are MNHEY and SVGAGI. CDR3 size: 13 residues. V dropped 7 bases and J dropped 11; count of bases not matched to a gene: 11.

The chain carries TRBV7-2 and TRBJ2-7; D gene uncertain. The CDR3 loop spans 15 amino acids. Germline V gene lookup returns CDR1 SGHTA and CDR2 FQGNSA. V was shortened by 7 bases and J by 2 bases, with 18 bases between the two germline ends. The CDR3 protein is CASTLLYEDAYEQYF. In DNA, the CDR3 is TGTGCCAGCACCCTTCTTTACGAGGATGCCTACGAGCAGTACTTC.

The rearrangement joins TRBV4-1 to TRBJ2-7; 11 bases line up with TRBD1. The CDR3 consists of 14 residues. Germline values: CDR1 MGHRA, CDR2 YSYEKL. With V trimmed by 2 bases and J by 5 bases, 2 bases remained unmatched. For the CDR3, the DNA is TGCGCCAGCAGCCAAAGGACAGGGGGCCACGAGCAGTACTTC. It is translated as CASSQRTGGHEQYF.

CDR3 amino acids: CASSTRQGTYEQYF. CDR3 DNA: TGTGCCAGTAGTACCAGACAGGGCACCTACGAGCAGTACTTC. J is TRBJ2-7 and V is TRBV19; 7 bases are a match to TRBD1. The germline V gene encodes CDR1 LNHDA and CDR2 SQIVND (reference sequence). The CDR3 sequence is 14 residues long. J was trimmed by 2 bases and V by 4 bases; bases with no gene match: 5.

The chain recombines TRBV2 with TRBJ2-3; TRBD2 matches at 8 bases. CDR3 length: 15 residues. CDR1 and CDR2 (germline): SNHLY, FYNNEI. V trimming: 9 bases; J trimming: 4 bases; junction bases outside the gene matches: 12. CDR3 nucleotide sequence: TGTGCCAGGGCGGAGCCGGGACTAGATCCAGATACGCAGTATTTT. Amino acids: CARAEPGLDPDTQYF. The variable domain in full, with the rest retrieved from reference TRBV2 and TRBJ2-3, is EPEVTQTPSHQVTQMGQEVILRCVPISNHLYFYWYRQILGQKVEFLVSFYNNEISEKSEIFDDQFSVERPDGSNFTLKIRSTKLEDSAMYFCARAEPGLDPDTQYFGPGTRLTVL.

This chain links TRBV10-3 with TRBJ2-7; the match to TRBD2 covers 11 bases. V lost 10 bases, J lost 9 bases, and 11 bases stayed unmatched. The CDR3 runs to 13 residues. Germline CDR1 and CDR2: ENHRY and SYGVKD. The DNA for the CDR3 is TGTGCCAGCAGCACGGGACTAGCGGTTGGGCAGTACTTC. It specifies CASSTGLAVGQYF.

This rearrangement joins TRBV28 to TRBJ2-3; a possible D gene is TRBD2 (6 bases). This CDR3 has 13 residues. Germline loops: CDR1 MDHEN, CDR2 SYDVKM. V lost 8 bases and J lost 1, with 10 bases in between. The CDR3 is CASASGGTDTQYF. CDR3 nucleotides: TGTGCCAGCGCTTCGGGGGGCACAGATACGCAGTATTTT.

The V call is TRBV4-3, the J call TRBJ2-2; D is perhaps TRBD2 (5 bases). The V and J ends lost 0 bases and 3 bases respectively, with 8 bases between them. The CDR3 totals 15 residues. Germline V lookup: CDR1 LGHNA, CDR2 YSLEER. CDR3 coding DNA: TGCGCCAGCAGCCAAGACAAGGGAGACACCGGGGAGCTGTTTTTT. Translation: CASSQDKGDTGELFF.

Sample share makes this clone medium-sized. The chain is built from TRBV6-5 and TRBJ1-5; perhaps TRBD1 as D (5 bases). The CDR3 length is 14 residues. Trimming stripped 5 bases from V and 3 bases from J, with 11 bases between. CDR1 and CDR2 (germline): MNHEY, SVGAGI. This chain's CDR3 is CASSPGHNNQPQHF. The CDR3 DNA reads as TGTGCCAGCAGTCCCGGACACAACAATCAGCCCCAGCATTTT.